This passage covers 16 T cell receptor beta chains from one sample sequenced in a study of early T cells in non-severe SARS-CoV-2 infection. Using its own MiXCR run on the 5' RACE reads, TCRdb lists one record per CDR3 protein. The table lists around 30,000 distinct CDR3 sequences, around 5.1% of them singletons. Sequencing was performed on whole blood. These receptors originate from an adult who was a healthcare worker with PCR-confirmed SARS-CoV-2 infection or an uninfected control (not recorded which).

This clonotype was seen repeatedly, ten times or more. The genes are TRBV5-1 and TRBJ2-5, with D unresolved. V gave up 5 bases and J gave up 0 bases, with 8 bases separating them. Germline V gives CDR1 SGHRS, CDR2 YFSETQ. The CDR3 runs 13 residues. CDR3 sequence reads: CASRVPYQETQYF. CDR3 bases: TGCGCCAGCAGGGTTCCGTACCAAGAGACCCAGTACTTC.

The chain is built from TRBV3-1 and TRBJ2-1, with 8 bases fitting TRBD2. Trimming cost V 0 bases and J 2 bases; bases outside gene matches: 6. This CDR3 has 17 amino acids. The germline V gene encodes CDR1 LGHDT and CDR2 YNNKEL (reference sequence). CDR3 nucleotides: TGTGCCAGCAGCCAAGAAGCAACTAGCGGAGCCTACAATGAGCAGTTCTTC. Residues: CASSQEATSGAYNEQFF.

This clonotype showed up just a few times. The chain has TRBV10-1 and TRBJ2-1; no clear D. Trimming removed 0 bases at V and 5 bases at J, with 5 bases between. This CDR3 has 13 residues. CDR1 is WNHNN, CDR2 SYGVQD, per germline (reference sequence). The CDR3 DNA reads as TGCGCCAGCAGTGAGTCGATGAACAATGAGCAGTTCTTC. It codes for CASSESMNNEQFF.

Only a few counts were recorded for this clonotype. This rearrangement joins TRBV25-1 to TRBJ2-1; D is undetermined. This CDR3 is built from 14 residues. V shed 4 bases and J shed 9 bases, with 16 bases lying between them. Germline V gene data show CDR1 as MGHDK and CDR2 as SYGVNS. The chain's CDR3 is CASSAPHRSGEQFF. As DNA, the CDR3 is TGTGCCAGCAGTGCCCCCCACCGCTCCGGTGAGCAGTTCTTC. Full variable domain (rest looked up from reference TRBV25-1 and TRBJ2-1): EADIYQTPRYLVIGTGKKITLECSQTMGHDKMYWYQQDPGMELHLIHYSYGVNSTEKGDLSSESTVSRIRTEHFPLTLESARPSHTSQYLCASSAPHRSGEQFFGPGTRLTVL.

This clonotype has at least ten counts. The gene calls are TRBV19 and TRBJ2-2; TRBD1 matches at 7 bases. V lost 5 bases to trimming and J lost 7 bases; unmatched junction nucleotides: 4. Germline V gene sequence: CDR1 LNHDA, CDR2 SQIVND (reference sequence). This CDR3 has 13 amino acids. The CDR3 DNA reads TGTGCCAGTAGTCCGACAGGGTACGGGGAGCTGTTTTTT. It is translated as CASSPTGYGELFF.

This clonotype has just a few counts. The chain carries TRBV5-6 and TRBJ2-1, with a weak D call TRBD2 (6 bases). CDR3 size: 17 residues. Trimming shortened V by 0 bases and J by 3 bases, and 16 bases separated the two germline ends. In germline, CDR1 is SGHDT, CDR2 YYEEEE. CDR3 sequence: CASSLVESSGNYNEQFF. The CDR3 DNA follows: TGTGCCAGCAGCTTGGTAGAAAGTAGCGGAAACTACAATGAGCAGTTCTTC. The full variable domain, completed using reference TRBV5-6 and TRBJ2-1, is DAGVTQSPTHLIKTRGQQVTLRCSPKSGHDTVSWYQQALGQGPQFIFQYYEEEERQRGNFPDRFSGHQFPNYSSELNVNALLLGDSALYLCASSLVESSGNYNEQFFGPGTRLTVL.

This clonotype was observed at least ten times. This sequence joins TRBV12-3 or TRBV12-4 and TRBJ1-5, with D perhaps matching TRBD1 (6 bases). This CDR3 has 13 residues. Trimming shortened V by 2 bases and J by 7 bases, and 9 bases separated the two germline ends. The CDR3 DNA reads as TGTGCCAGCAGTTTACGGACAGAACAGCCCCAGCATTTT. It translates to CASSLRTEQPQHF.

This clonotype was seen repeatedly, ten times or more. The chain combines TRBV6-1 with TRBJ2-1; perhaps D is TRBD1 or TRBD2 (5 bases each). V was clipped by 2 bases and J by 10 bases, with 18 bases between them. Germline CDR1 reads MNHNS; CDR2 reads SASEGT. CDR3 length equals 15 residues. Here the CDR3 reads CASSESPGSGSEQFF. CDR3 bases: TGTGCCAGCAGTGAATCGCCAGGGAGTGGGAGCGAGCAGTTCTTC.

This clonotype was counted ten times or more. The chain joins TRBV6-6 to TRBJ2-7; a weak D match, TRBD1 (5 bases). CDR3 length: 12 amino acids. Looked up from germline, CDR1 is MNHNY and CDR2 is SVGAGI (reference sequence). Trimming pared 6 bases from V and 4 bases from J, leaving 10 bases between. As DNA, the CDR3 is TGTGCCAGCAGCCCACAGGCTTACGAGCAGTACTTC. As protein: CASSPQAYEQYF.

J is TRBJ2-1 and V is TRBV3-1; tentative D call: TRBD2 (6 bases). Germline CDR1 reads LGHDT; CDR2 reads YNNKEL (reference sequence). The CDR3 sequence is 12 residues long. Trimming cost V 3 bases and J 11 bases, with 11 bases left between them. This chain's CDR3 is CASSHGGRKQFF. The CDR3 nucleotides are TGTGCCAGCAGCCACGGTGGGAGGAAGCAGTTCTTC.

In this sample, this clonotype turned up a few times. The chain recombines TRBV5-1 with TRBJ2-1; either TRBD1 or TRBD2 may fit D (7 bases each). CDR3 length: 14 residues. V lost 7 bases and J lost 9, with 20 bases in between. The V gene's germline CDR1 is SGHRS and CDR2 YFSETQ. The CDR3 sequence is CASSWGGRDSEQFF. The CDR3 DNA reads as TGCGCCAGCTCCTGGGGAGGGCGGGACAGTGAGCAGTTCTTC.

In this sample, this clonotype turned up a few times. The chain couples TRBV25-1 to TRBJ2-7; D call uncertain. The ends were cut back, 2 bases at V and 6 bases at J, with 23 bases in the middle. Germline V CDR1 and CDR2: MGHDK, SYGVNS. This CDR3 region has 17 residues. CDR3 bases: TGTGCCAGCAGTGAAACCTCATTTATCGCTCCCCTAGGCGAGCAGTACTTC. This encodes CASSETSFIAPLGEQYF.

Turning to this clonotype: This may arise from a read error, as a much more abundant clone is one base away. This CDR3 reads CAWSVLRVEQFF. The CDR3 DNA reads as TGTGCCTGGAGTGTACTTCGGGTGGAGCAGTTCTTC. This chain links TRBV30 with TRBJ2-1; D uncertain. Germline values: CDR1 GTSNPN, CDR2 SVGIG (reference sequence). The CDR3 is made up of 12 amino acids. Trimming took off 0 bases at V and 10 bases at J, with 10 bases between the two ends.

The CDR3 loop is CASSPQTTSGNIQYF. The CDR3 coding sequence is TGTGCCAGTAGCCCACAGACGACTAGCGGAAACATTCAGTACTTC. The chain has TRBV19 and TRBJ2-4, with 9 nucleotides matching TRBD2. The germline gives CDR1 LNHDA, CDR2 SQIVND (reference sequence). This CDR3 is built from 15 residues. The trim removed 6 bases at V and 6 bases at J, leaving 9 bases unmatched.

This clonotype has ten or more counts. This chain links TRBV30 with TRBJ2-7, with D unclear. Trimming took 1 base from V and 1 from J, leaving 5 bases between them. The CDR3 spans 12 residues. Germline assignment: CDR1 GTSNPN and CDR2 SVGIG (reference sequence). The DNA of the CDR3 is TGTGCCTGGAGTGCGGCATCCTACGAGCAGTACTTC. This translates into CAWSAASYEQYF.

The table lists this clonotype with many counts. The chain carries TRBV5-1 and TRBJ2-3; 12 positions agree with TRBD1. After removal of 1 base from V and 6 bases from J, the junction contained 12 bases not matched to a gene. Germline V gives CDR1 SGHRS, CDR2 YFSETQ. This CDR3 has 18 residues. The CDR3 DNA reads as TGCGCCAGCAGCTTGAGAGGGACAGGGGGCGGAGCAGGGGATACGCAGTATTTT. Protein sequence: CASSLRGTGGGAGDTQYF.